One sample yielded the 4 T cell receptor beta chains listed below, sequenced in a study of TIL therapy for anti-PD-1-resistant metastatic lung cancer. Sequencing used immunoSEQ v3. TCRdb's table, derived via immunoSEQ multiplex PCR, lists solely in-frame clones and lacks some. The sample includes tens of thousands of clones, around 87% seen only once; the top ten take around 2.6%. This sample's time point: pre-treatment sample, taken before nivolumab and TIL therapy. The sample was blood, taken at baseline. These receptors originate from a person between 30 and 80 years old with non-small cell lung cancer.

The chain uses TRBV21-1 and TRBJ2-3. TRBV21-1 is a pseudogene segment. This CDR3 region has 13 residues. CDR3 in DNA: TGTGCCAGCAGCAATAGGGGCACAGATACGCAGTATTTT. Residues: CASSNRGTDTQYF.

V usage is TRBV6-5 and J usage is TRBJ2-7; 11 bases line up with TRBD1. V lost 6 bases and J lost 9; bases outside the gene matches: 13. Germline CDR1 MNHEY, CDR2 SVGAGI. The CDR3 spans 15 residues. The CDR3 loop reads CASRRDRGNLNGQYF. CDR3 sequence (DNA): TGTGCCAGCAGAAGGGACAGGGGGAATCTAAACGGGCAGTACTTC.

V gene TRBV28 combines with J gene TRBJ1-2; perhaps TRBD1 as D (6 bases). Trimming took off 6 bases at V and 4 bases at J, with 27 bases between the two ends. Looked up from germline, CDR1 is MDHEN and CDR2 is SYDVKM. The CDR3 sequence is 18 residues long. CDR3 residues: CASSTKFLNRESGYGYTF. As DNA, the CDR3 is TGTGCCAGCAGCACCAAATTTCTAAACAGGGAATCGGGCTATGGCTACACCTTC.

The genes are TRBV12-3 or TRBV12-4 and TRBJ1-5; D is unclear. The CDR3 length is 13 residues. V was cut by 1 base and J by 6 bases, with 7 bases left in between. CDR3 protein: CASSLEIFQPQHF. CDR3 in DNA: TGTGCCAGCAGTTTAGAGATCTTTCAGCCCCAGCATTTT.